This entry features one T cell receptor (beta chain) sequence. Its specificity is not known. The data derive from a study of vaccination and CD4 T cells after COVID-19. V trimming: 2 bases; J trimming: 6 bases; junction bases outside the gene matches: 7. This CDR3 contains 15 residues. Germline V gene lookup returns CDR1 MDHEN and CDR2 SYDVKM. Treatment defined: approximately nine-day PBMC culture with coronavirus spike peptide pools or control peptides (ViraFEST assay). Peptide pools at roughly 10 ug/ml, together with 10 IU/ml IL-2, were added to cultures of roughly 2 million PBMCs per well. An Oncomine TCR Beta short-read assay was used to sequence the DNA from cultured CD4+ T cells. TCRdb ran MiXCR on the PCR reads and lists one entry per CDR3 protein. The sample shows some 6,600 distinct CDR3 sequences, roughly 25% of them seen only once.

This receptor was obtained from a human donor who had recovered from COVID-19. V usage is TRBV28 and J usage is TRBJ1-1; TRBD1 matches at 9 bases. Here the sequenced sample was CD4+ T cells from blood, cultured in vitro, taken after SARS-CoV-2 vaccination. This CDR3 reads CASSLVRTGEAEAFF. Here the CDR3 DNA reads TGTGCCAGCAGTTTAGTAAGGACAGGGGAGGCTGAAGCTTTCTTT.